These 26 T cell receptor beta chains were sequenced from one sample in a study of control samples from healthy donors and cancer patients. TCRdb keeps only in-frame clones here, not all; method: immunoSEQ multiplex PCR. The table shows about 18,000 clones, with about four fifths occurring only once. Sample: PBMCs. These receptors originate from a man older than 75 with head and neck cancer.

This chain connects TRBV20-1 to TRBJ2-7; unclear D gene. The germline V gene has CDR1 DFQATT and CDR2 SNEGSKA (reference sequence). V was clipped by 3 bases and J by 2 bases, with 11 bases between them. The CDR3 is made up of 13 amino acids. For the CDR3, the DNA is TGCAGTGCTAGTGCGCCACTACCCTACGAGCAGTACTTC. Protein: CSASAPLPYEQYF.

V gene TRBV7-9 combines with J gene TRBJ1-1; tentatively, D is TRBD1 (5 bases). The CDR3 has 16 residues. CDR1 is SEHNR, CDR2 FQNEAQ, per germline (reference sequence). The germline V and J ends were trimmed by 5 bases and 2 bases, with 18 bases remaining between them. This CDR3 reads CASSAQAVGTNTEAFF. The CDR3 DNA follows: TGTGCCAGCAGCGCGCAGGCGGTAGGGACTAACACTGAAGCTTTCTTT.

This sequence joins TRBV5-1 and TRBJ2-7, with TRBD1 matching over 8 bases. Trimming took 1 base from V and 3 from J; bases not matched to a gene: 3. The CDR3 contains 14 residues. Germline CDR1 is SGHRS and CDR2 is YFSETQ. In DNA, the CDR3 is TGCGCCAGCAGCTTGAGGGACAGGTTCTACGAGCAGTACTTC. Amino acid sequence: CASSLRDRFYEQYF.

The chain couples TRBV2 to TRBJ1-5; 8 nucleotides match TRBD1. The ends lost 4 bases at V and 4 bases at J; junction bases unmatched: 0. The germline V gene has CDR1 SNHLY and CDR2 FYNNEI. This CDR3 has 13 residues. The CDR3 DNA is TGTGCCAGCAGTGGACAGGGGAATCAGCCCCAGCATTTT. This translates into CASSGQGNQPQHF.

V usage is TRBV2 and J usage is TRBJ2-5; D is perhaps TRBD2 (7 bases). Germline V gene lookup returns CDR1 SNHLY and CDR2 FYNNEI. V shed 5 bases and J shed 7 bases, with 17 bases lying between them. The CDR3 runs 14 residues. CDR3 protein: CASSSTPRGGTQYF. The DNA of the CDR3 is TGTGCCAGCAGTTCGACTCCAAGGGGGGGGACCCAGTACTTC. The full variable domain, in which reference TRBV2 and TRBJ2-5 provide the parts outside the CDR3, is EPEVTQTPSHQVTQMGQEVILRCVPISNHLYFYWYRQILGQKVEFLVSFYNNEISEKSEIFDDQFSVERPDGSNFTLKIRSTKLEDSAMYFCASSSTPRGGTQYFGPGTRLLVL.

The chain has TRBV10-3 and TRBJ1-3, with D uncertain. Trimming removed 6 bases from V and 0 bases from J, with 9 bases in between. There are 14 residues in the CDR3. Germline V gives CDR1 ENHRY, CDR2 SYGVKD. The CDR3 here is CAIRDLRSGNTIYF. Here the CDR3 DNA reads TGTGCCATCAGGGACTTACGCTCTGGAAACACCATATATTTT.

J is TRBJ2-3 and V is TRBV7-8; D remains unclear. The V and J ends lost 2 bases and 0 bases respectively, with 6 bases between them. Germline CDR1 SGHVS, CDR2 FQNEAQ. This CDR3 is 14 amino acids long. In DNA, the CDR3 is TGTGCCAGCAGCTTATCGCGAAGCACAGATACGCAGTATTTT. It yields the protein CASSLSRSTDTQYF.

The rearrangement joins TRBV6-6 to TRBJ2-7; 9 bases align to TRBD1. The CDR3 contains 14 residues. Germline V lookup: CDR1 MNHNY, CDR2 SVGAGI (reference sequence). V dropped 4 bases and J dropped 5; count of bases not matched to a gene: 6. The CDR3 nucleotides read TGTGCCAGCAGTTCCCCAACAGGGGGCAACGAGCAGTACTTC. Amino acid sequence: CASSSPTGGNEQYF.

The table lists this clone with a few counts. The chain links TRBV4-1 to TRBJ1-1, with D possibly TRBD1 on 5 matching bases. The CDR3 totals 13 residues. Germline V gene sequence: CDR1 MGHRA, CDR2 YSYEKL. V lost 4 bases and J lost 1, with 7 bases in between. This CDR3 is CASSLRGNTEAFF. CDR3 nucleotides: TGCGCCAGCAGCCTGAGGGGGAACACTGAAGCTTTCTTT.

The chain recombines TRBV5-1 with TRBJ2-5, with unresolved D. V dropped 0 bases and J dropped 3 bases, with 12 bases sitting between them. Germline V gene lookup returns CDR1 SGHRS and CDR2 YFSETQ. This CDR3 region has 15 residues. The CDR3 sequence: CASSLVSPSEETQYF. The CDR3 bases are TGCGCCAGCAGCTTGGTGTCTCCCTCCGAAGAGACCCAGTACTTC.

This chain uses TRBV5-6 with TRBJ2-7; 11 bases fit TRBD1. This CDR3 has 14 residues. Germline CDR1 SGHDT, CDR2 YYEEEE. Trimming removed 6 bases from V and 4 bases from J; junction bases left unmatched: 6. The CDR3, as DNA: TGTGCCAGCACCCGGACAGGGGGCTCGTACGAGCAGTACTTC. Translating gives CASTRTGGSYEQYF. The full variable domain, rest sourced from reference TRBV5-6 and TRBJ2-7, is DAGVTQSPTHLIKTRGQQVTLRCSPKSGHDTVSWYQQALGQGPQFIFQYYEEEERQRGNFPDRFSGHQFPNYSSELNVNALLLGDSALYLCASTRTGGSYEQYFGPGTRLTVT.

This clone was observed a handful of times. The chain joins TRBV2 to TRBJ1-4; D remains unclear. CDR1 is SNHLY, CDR2 FYNNEI, per germline. This CDR3 has 15 residues. Trimming cost V 6 bases and J 6 bases, with 17 bases left between them. Here the CDR3 reads CASSARTESHEKLFF. In DNA form, the CDR3 reads TGTGCCAGCAGCGCTCGGACGGAGAGTCATGAAAAACTGTTTTTT.

The CDR3 sequence: CASSQVESTQYF. The CDR3 nucleotides are TGTGCCAGCAGCCAAGTTGAGTCTACGCAGTATTTT. The chain uses TRBV3-1 (or the pseudogene TRBV3-2) and TRBJ2-3; D gene ambiguous. The CDR3 covers 12 residues. V lost 1 base and J lost 8, with 7 bases in between. Germline loops: CDR1 LGHDT, CDR2 YNNKEL (reference sequence).

V usage is TRBV6-5 and J usage is TRBJ1-2, with D maybe TRBD1 (6 bases). This CDR3 has 14 amino acids. With 2 bases removed from V and 5 bases from J, the gap between germline ends came to 12 bases. Germline V CDR1 and CDR2: MNHEY, SVGAGI. The CDR3, as DNA: TGTGCCAGCAGTTACGGGGGGGCAGGATATGGCTACACCTTC. It specifies CASSYGGAGYGYTF.

V usage is TRBV5-6 and J usage is TRBJ2-5; D might be TRBD2 (6 bases). Trimming removed 3 bases at V and 4 bases at J, with 10 bases between. CDR1 SGHDT and CDR2 YYEEEE come from the germline V gene. The length of the CDR3 is 13 residues. CDR3 region: CASSSWGGETQYF. As DNA, the CDR3 is TGTGCCAGCAGCTCCTGGGGAGGAGAGACCCAGTACTTC. The full variable domain, its missing parts supplied by reference TRBV5-6 and TRBJ2-5, is DAGVTQSPTHLIKTRGQQVTLRCSPKSGHDTVSWYQQALGQGPQFIFQYYEEEERQRGNFPDRFSGHQFPNYSSELNVNALLLGDSALYLCASSSWGGETQYFGPGTRLLVL.

The rearrangement uses TRBV27 and TRBJ2-7, with 8 bases aligning to TRBD1. This CDR3 has 16 amino acids. Germline values: CDR1 MNHEY, CDR2 SMNVEV (reference sequence). Trimming at V came to 2 bases and at J to 6 bases, leaving 12 bases not matched to a gene. The CDR3 nucleotides are TGTGCCAGCAGTTTACGCCTCACAGGGGGGCTCGGCGAGCAGTACTTC. As protein: CASSLRLTGGLGEQYF.

This rearrangement joins TRBV30 to TRBJ1-5, with TRBD1 as a possible D gene (5 bases). Trimming stripped 2 bases from V and 3 bases from J, with 17 bases between. Per germline, CDR1 GTSNPN and CDR2 SVGIG (reference sequence). This CDR3 region has 16 residues. The CDR3 sequence: CAWSKRRQGNNQPQHF. Written as DNA, the CDR3 is TGTGCCTGGAGTAAACGCCGGCAGGGTAACAATCAGCCCCAGCATTTT.

In DNA, the CDR3 is TGTGCCAGCAGTGAAGCGCTTCGGCAGCCCCAGCATTTT. This encodes CASSEALRQPQHF. The chain employs TRBV2 and TRBJ1-5; D gene uncertain. The ends were cut back, 0 bases at V and 7 bases at J, with 7 bases in the middle. This CDR3 is built from 13 residues. Germline V gene lookup returns CDR1 SNHLY and CDR2 FYNNEI.

The chain uses TRBV7-2 and TRBJ2-7; D is ambiguous. Trimming pared 1 base from V and 2 bases from J, leaving 12 bases between. The germline V gene has CDR1 SGHTA and CDR2 FQGNSA. This CDR3 contains 15 residues. The CDR3 sequence: CASSLVLGGTYEQYF. In DNA form, the CDR3 reads TGTGCCAGCAGCTTAGTCCTGGGTGGTACCTACGAGCAGTACTTC.

The J gene is TRBJ1-4, the V gene TRBV11-2; the D gene is possibly TRBD1 (6 bases). The CDR3 sequence is 15 residues long. Germline CDR1 SGHAT, CDR2 FQNNGV. The germline V and J ends were trimmed by 5 bases and 1 base, with 11 bases remaining between them. This CDR3 is CASSPTGLTNEKLFF. CDR3 nucleotide sequence: TGTGCCAGCAGCCCAACAGGGCTAACTAATGAAAAACTGTTTTTT.

As concerns this clone: The conserved phenylalanine or tryptophan is not found at the CDR3 terminus, so this likely reflects a read error. The limits of the CDR3 on the DNA are not certain, so only TCRdb's listed CDR3 is given. This sequence joins TRBV19 and TRBJ2-7; the table calls TRBD1, which could not be checked here. Germline V CDR1 and CDR2: LNHDA, SQIVND (reference sequence). Termini included, the CDR3 measures 12 amino acids. The CDR3: CAIGMIVDRVGY.

The table lists this clone with a few counts. The chain recombines TRBV23-1 with TRBJ1-2, with D perhaps matching TRBD1 (6 bases). TRBV23-1 is given ORF status, its function remaining uncertain. The CDR3 length is 15 residues. Trimming left V 7 bases short and J 4 bases short, with 19 bases between. The CDR3 DNA reads as TGCGCCAGCACCCAAAGACAGGAACGCAGCTATGGCTACACCTTC. It translates to CASTQRQERSYGYTF.

In this sample, this clone turned up a few times. The chain combines TRBV12-3 or TRBV12-4 with TRBJ2-5; D may match TRBD1 or TRBD2 (5 bases each). V was pared by 7 bases and J by 1 base, with 7 bases between. The CDR3 covers 12 residues. This chain's CDR3 is CASKGTQETQYF. DNA of the CDR3: TGTGCCAGCAAGGGGACCCAAGAGACCCAGTACTTC.

As for this clone: The junction shows a germline mismatch at one end, possibly a read error. The CDR3 DNA reads TGTGCCAGCACCACAAGAGGGACCCCCAGTGGGGAGCAGCACTTC. Amino acids: CASTTRGTPSGEQHF. The chain has TRBV2 and TRBJ2-7; possibly TRBD1 or TRBD2 for D (5 bases each). CDR3 size: 15 residues. The germline V gene encodes CDR1 SNHLY and CDR2 FYNNEI.

The rearrangement uses TRBV2 and TRBJ2-7; 10 bases align to TRBD2. CDR1 and CDR2 from the germline V gene are SNHLY and FYNNEI. The CDR3 covers 14 residues. V dropped 8 bases and J dropped 3; count of bases not matched to a gene: 7. As DNA, the CDR3 is TGTGCCAGCGCCCCAGCGGGAGGGATCTACGAGCAGTACTTC. Its protein is CASAPAGGIYEQYF.

The chain employs TRBV9 and TRBJ1-3, with D tentatively TRBD1 (5 bases). CDR3 length: 14 residues. The germline gives CDR1 SGDLS, CDR2 YYNGEE. V shed 4 bases and J shed 1 base, with 9 bases lying between them. CDR3 sequence: CASSQTVSGNTIYF. Here the CDR3 DNA reads TGTGCCAGCAGCCAGACAGTATCTGGAAACACCATATATTTT.